This T cell receptor beta chain appears in the sequencing data of a study of cytomegalovirus exposure and HLA in healthy donors. Whole-study findings and limits: Presence/absence analyses rested on an assumption that sequencing depth was roughly uniform across donors.

Use of 60 Vbeta and 13 Jbeta primers characterized the PCR. Sequencing was performed with immunoSEQ multiplex PCR; in TCRdb, only in-frame clones are kept and a portion is missing. The sample carries 240,000 or so clones, around 81% recorded once. Regarding this clone: What it binds is not known.

The germline gives CDR1 SGDLS, CDR2 YYNGEE. CDR3 length: 14 residues. V was clipped by 0 bases and J by 1 base, with 7 bases between them. This sequence joins TRBV9 and TRBJ1-1; no firm D call. Sequenced input: PBMCs. The clonotype was recovered from a woman aged 60-75 years in good health and CMV-seropositive. The CDR3 spells CASSVAGANTEAFF. The CDR3 nucleotides read TGTGCCAGCAGCGTAGCTGGAGCGAACACTGAAGCTTTCTTT.